The 18 T cell receptor beta chains listed next were all sequenced from one sample in a study of CD8+CD57+ T cells in acquired aplastic anemia. Genomic DNA was employed as the template in profiling TCR beta VDJ and CDR3. TCRdb re-called the reads with MiXCR, one entry per CDR3 protein. The sample holds fewer than 250,000 distinct CDR3 sequences; roughly 53% are singletons and the top ten take nearly 20%. For sequencing, patients were chosen who had shown expansion of CD8+CD57+ cells by flow cytometry. The source material was sorted CD4+, CD8+, or CD8+CD57+ T cells (not recorded which) from PBMCs. The receptor source for this set is a human donor with aplastic anemia.

Ten or more counts support this clonotype. The CDR3 nucleotides are TGTGCCATCAGTGGACAGGCGAACACTGAAGCTTTCTTT. The encoded protein is CAISGQANTEAFF. The chain combines TRBV10-3 with TRBJ1-1, with D maybe TRBD1 (6 bases). The V gene lost 4 bases and the J gene lost 1 base, with 7 bases spanning the gap. Germline CDR1 is ENHRY and CDR2 is SYGVKD. The CDR3 is 13 residues long.

The chain employs TRBV7-8 and TRBJ1-5, with D perhaps matching TRBD1 (6 bases). V was cut by 0 bases and J by 7 bases, with 16 bases left in between. CDR3 length equals 16 residues. Germline V lookup: CDR1 SGHVS, CDR2 FQNEAQ. In nucleotides, the CDR3 is TGTGCCAGCAGCTTAGCAACCGGGGGCAATGGGCAGCCCCAGCATTTT. It yields the protein CASSLATGGNGQPQHF.

In this sample, this clonotype turned up a few times. This chain links TRBV18 with TRBJ2-2; D is undetermined. Germline-derived CDR1 and CDR2 are KGHSH and LQKENI. CDR3 length: 17 residues. V was pared by 0 bases and J by 6 bases, with 17 bases between. This CDR3 reads CASSPPFDPDGSGELFF. The CDR3 bases are TGTGCCAGCTCACCACCATTCGACCCCGATGGCTCCGGGGAGCTGTTTTTT.

This clonotype was counted a single time. A much larger clone lies one base from this, so it may be a read error. The DNA of the CDR3 is TGTGCCAGTAGTTTAGGGGGGGAGGCGAGGGGAGCGGCTTTCTTT. This translates into CASSLGGEARGAAFF. This rearrangement joins TRBV19 to TRBJ1-1, with D possibly TRBD1 on 6 matching bases. CDR1 and CDR2 (germline): LNHDA, SQIVND (reference sequence). V lost 5 bases to trimming and J lost 11 bases, with 24 bases between them. The CDR3 length is 15 residues.

This clonotype was detected ten times or more. This chain uses TRBV14 with TRBJ1-5; no clear D. Trimming left V 6 bases short and J 3 bases short, with 6 bases between. In germline, CDR1 is SGHDN, CDR2 FVKESK. The CDR3 consists of 12 residues. In DNA form, the CDR3 reads TGTGCCAGCAGTGGGCACAATCAGCCCCAGCATTTT. Amino acid sequence: CASSGHNQPQHF.

This clonotype counts as medium-sized (0.01 to 0.1%). A read error may account for a junction end that differs from germline. The chain recombines TRBV10-1 with TRBJ2-1; 7 nucleotides agree with TRBD1. CDR3 size: 12 residues. CDR1 is WNHNN, CDR2 SYGVQD, per germline (reference sequence). The DNA for the CDR3 is TGCGCCAGCAGCCAAGACAGGGAAAGGCGCAATTTC. Protein: CASSQDRERRNF.

In the case of this clonotype: One junction end does not reproduce the germline sequence, and a read error may be involved. The rearrangement uses TRBV6-5 and TRBJ2-2, with TRBD2 matching over 10 bases. This CDR3 has 16 residues. The germline gives CDR1 MNHEY, CDR2 SVGAGI. CDR3 sequence reads: CASSSTSGANTGELSW. The DNA for the CDR3 is TGTGCCAGCAGTTCAACTAGCGGGGCGAACACCGGGGAGCTGTCTTGG.

On this clonotype: A read error may be the cause here, since a much bigger clone is one base away. The genes are TRBV3-1 and TRBJ1-2; D ambiguous. In germline, CDR1 is LGHDT, CDR2 YNNKEL (reference sequence). The CDR3 consists of 14 residues. The CDR3 loop is CACSQEVRNYGYTF. The DNA for the CDR3 is TGTGCCTGCAGCCAAGAGGTCAGAAACTATGGCTACACCTTC.

This clonotype showed up just once. This chain uses TRBV15 with TRBJ1-2; D unclear. The V gene lost 4 bases and the J gene lost 2 bases, with 8 bases spanning the gap. Germline lookup yields CDR1 LNHNV and CDR2 YYDKDF (reference sequence). The CDR3 extends over 13 amino acids. The CDR3 DNA sequence: TGTGCCACCAGCAAGAGACAAAACTATGGCTACACCTTC. Amino acids: CATSKRQNYGYTF.

This clonotype was detected only a few times. V usage is TRBV5-4 and J usage is TRBJ2-5; TRBD2 matches 14 bases. This CDR3 region has 17 residues. J gave up 2 bases and V 0 bases, and 3 bases lay outside the gene matches. Germline V gene sequence: CDR1 SGHNT, CDR2 YYREEE (reference sequence). CDR3 loop: CASSLGTSGGPQETQYF. Written as DNA, the CDR3 is TGTGCCAGCAGCTTGGGGACTAGCGGGGGGCCACAAGAGACCCAGTACTTC.

The rearrangement links TRBV10-3 to TRBJ2-7; 9 bases line up with TRBD1. Germline CDR1 is ENHRY and CDR2 is SYGVKD. V lost 6 bases, J lost 5 bases, and 11 bases stayed unmatched. This CDR3 comprises 15 residues. CDR3 region: CAISGTGPLRHEQYF. The CDR3 DNA is TGTGCCATCAGCGGGACAGGGCCTCTTCGACACGAGCAGTACTTC.

The chain carries TRBV7-2 and TRBJ2-6; D remains unclear. The germline gives CDR1 SGHTA, CDR2 FQGNSA. The V end lost 5 bases, the J end lost 4 bases, and 9 bases lay between the germline ends. The CDR3 is 14 residues long. Here the CDR3 DNA reads TGTGCCAGCAGCGCGCCTGGGGGGGCCAACGTCCTGACTTTC. Residues: CASSAPGGANVLTF.

The chain uses TRBV24-1 and TRBJ2-4; D call uncertain. The V gene's germline CDR1 is KGHDR and CDR2 SFDVKD. This CDR3 region has 15 residues. Trimming pared 4 bases from V and 1 base from J, leaving 10 bases between. The CDR3 sequence: CATSDWTDAKNIQYF. CDR3 DNA sequence: TGTGCCACCAGTGACTGGACGGACGCCAAAAACATTCAGTACTTC.

This clonotype was seen at least ten times. In DNA form, the CDR3 reads TGTGCCGTCCTACCTGGAGGGGCGACTGAAGCTTTCTTT. This gives the protein CAVLPGGATEAFF. The chain has TRBV10-3 and TRBJ1-1; a possible D gene is TRBD1 (5 bases). This CDR3 has 13 residues. Trimming removed 11 bases from V and 5 bases from J, with 18 bases in between. Germline lookup yields CDR1 ENHRY and CDR2 SYGVKD.

For the CDR3, the DNA is TGTGCCAGTAGATGGGGGGCACAGGACAATCAGCCCCAGCATTTT. As protein: CASRWGAQDNQPQHF. This chain links TRBV19 with TRBJ1-5, with a possible D match to TRBD1 (6 bases). The CDR3 loop spans 15 amino acids. CDR1 is LNHDA and CDR2 is SQIVND in the germline V gene (reference sequence). Trimming removed 6 bases at V and 3 bases at J, with 15 bases between.

This clonotype was counted ten times or more. This sequence joins TRBV5-1 and TRBJ2-2, with a tentative D call TRBD2 (7 bases). The CDR3 runs 17 residues. Germline loops: CDR1 SGHRS, CDR2 YFSETQ. Trimming cost V 0 bases and J 3 bases, with 15 bases left between them. The CDR3 bases are TGCGCCAGCAGCTTGGCGATAGGGGGGGCCGACACCGGGGAGCTGTTTTTT. It codes for CASSLAIGGADTGELFF.

This clonotype showed up many times. This rearrangement joins TRBV10-1 to TRBJ1-2; possible D gene TRBD1, 5 bases. The CDR3 contains 13 residues. Germline CDR1 and CDR2: WNHNN and SYGVQD (reference sequence). V lost 4 bases and J 6 bases, leaving 12 bases between the germline ends. The CDR3 nucleotides are TGCGCCAGCAGTGCCCGGACGGGGGATGGCTACACCTTC. Translation gives CASSARTGDGYTF.

This chain joins TRBV7-9 and TRBJ2-7, with D tentatively TRBD1 or TRBD2 (5 bases each). This CDR3 has 16 residues. CDR1 SEHNR and CDR2 FQNEAQ come from the germline V gene (reference sequence). Trimming stripped 1 base from V and 7 bases from J, with 20 bases between. The CDR3 reads CASSLGRGGWGQEQYF. CDR3 DNA sequence: TGTGCCAGCAGCTTAGGGCGTGGGGGTTGGGGCCAAGAGCAGTACTTC.